This TCR beta chain came from a study of blood T cell repertoires in COVID-19. Recruitment covered 20 to 25 US areas and drew participants whose ages spanned about 18 to 90 years. Assignment of participants to cohorts was predicated upon participant-reported clinical history. Per the original methods: Reference gene primer amplification yielded estimated nucleated cell counts. Repertoires were generated with immunoSEQ multiplex PCR, while TCRdb's copy carries only in-frame clones and drops some. Clone size and V and J calls were adopted from that table, with D and trimming inferred from the DNA. The data show some 150,000 clones, with more than 65% seen just once and approximately 16% held by the top ten. CDR3 length equals 15 residues. Per germline, CDR1 SEHNR and CDR2 FQNEAQ (reference sequence). J gave up 9 bases and V 0 bases, and 3 bases lay outside the gene matches.

The chain has TRBV7-9 and TRBJ1-6, with 9 bases aligning to TRBD1. The TCR originated in a man in his fifties or sixties who had recovered from COVID-19. Sequencing used PBMCs or T cells enriched from blood (not recorded which). DNA for the CDR3: TGTGCCAGCAGCTTAGCGGGACAGGGAATTTCACCCCTCCACTTT. This gives the protein CASSLAGQGISPLHF.